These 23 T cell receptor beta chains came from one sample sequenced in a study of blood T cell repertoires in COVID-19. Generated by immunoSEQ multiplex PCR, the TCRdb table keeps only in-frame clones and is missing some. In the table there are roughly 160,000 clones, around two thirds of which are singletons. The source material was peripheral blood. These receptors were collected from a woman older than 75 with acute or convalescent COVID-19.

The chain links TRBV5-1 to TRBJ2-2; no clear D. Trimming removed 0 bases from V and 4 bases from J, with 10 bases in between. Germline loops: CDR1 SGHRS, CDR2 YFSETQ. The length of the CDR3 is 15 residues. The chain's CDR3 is CASSLDGELTGELFF. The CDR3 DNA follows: TGCGCCAGCAGCTTGGACGGAGAACTCACCGGGGAGCTGTTTTTT. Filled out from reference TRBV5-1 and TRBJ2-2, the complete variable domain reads KAGVTQTPRYLIKTRGQQVTLSCSPISGHRSVSWYQQTPGQGLQFLFEYFSETQRNKGNFPGRFSGRQFSNSRSEMNVSTLELGDSALYLCASSLDGELTGELFFGEGSRLTVL.

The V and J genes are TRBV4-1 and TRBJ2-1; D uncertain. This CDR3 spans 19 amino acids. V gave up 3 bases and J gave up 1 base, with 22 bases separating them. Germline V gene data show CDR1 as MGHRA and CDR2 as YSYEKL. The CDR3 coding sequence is TGCGCCAGCAGCCAGTCCACATTTCCGGCAGCGAAGTCCTACAATGAGCAGTTCTTC. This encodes CASSQSTFPAAKSYNEQFF.

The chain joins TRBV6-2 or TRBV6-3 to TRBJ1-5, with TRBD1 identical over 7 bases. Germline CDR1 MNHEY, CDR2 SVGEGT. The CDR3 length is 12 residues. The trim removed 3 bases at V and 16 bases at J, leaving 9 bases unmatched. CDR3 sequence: CASSYKGAKVHF. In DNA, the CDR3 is TGTGCCAGCAGTTATAAGGGGGCCAAGGTCCATTTT.

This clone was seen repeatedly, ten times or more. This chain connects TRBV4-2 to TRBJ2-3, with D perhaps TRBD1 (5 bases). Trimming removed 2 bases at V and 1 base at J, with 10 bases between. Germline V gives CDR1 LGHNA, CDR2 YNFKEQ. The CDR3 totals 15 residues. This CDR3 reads CASSQTPTGTDTQYF. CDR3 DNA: TGTGCCAGCAGCCAAACCCCGACAGGCACAGATACGCAGTATTTT.

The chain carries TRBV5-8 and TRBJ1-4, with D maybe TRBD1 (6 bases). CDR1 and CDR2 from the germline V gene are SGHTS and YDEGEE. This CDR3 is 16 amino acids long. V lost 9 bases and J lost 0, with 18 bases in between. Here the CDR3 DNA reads TGTGCCATTCCGCCGGGACAAACTTCAACTAATGAAAAACTGTTTTTT. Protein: CAIPPGQTSTNEKLFF.

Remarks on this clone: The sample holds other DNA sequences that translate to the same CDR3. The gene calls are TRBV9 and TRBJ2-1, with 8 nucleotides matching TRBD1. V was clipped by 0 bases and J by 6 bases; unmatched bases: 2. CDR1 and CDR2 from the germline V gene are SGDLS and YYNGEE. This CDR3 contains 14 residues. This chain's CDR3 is CASSVGTGGNEQFF. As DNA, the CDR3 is TGTGCCAGCAGCGTAGGCACAGGGGGCAATGAGCAGTTCTTC.

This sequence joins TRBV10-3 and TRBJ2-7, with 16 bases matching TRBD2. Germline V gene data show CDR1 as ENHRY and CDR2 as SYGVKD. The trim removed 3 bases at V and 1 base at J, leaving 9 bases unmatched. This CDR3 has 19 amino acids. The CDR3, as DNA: TGTGCCATCAGTGAATGGTTGGGACTAGCGGGAGGGCATTCCTACGAGCAGTACTTC. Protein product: CAISEWLGLAGGHSYEQYF.

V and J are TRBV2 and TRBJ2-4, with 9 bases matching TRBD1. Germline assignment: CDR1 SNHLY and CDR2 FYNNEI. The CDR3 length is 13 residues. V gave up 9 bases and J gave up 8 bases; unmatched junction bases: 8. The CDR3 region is CARSTGGTDIQYF. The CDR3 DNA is TGTGCCAGGTCGACAGGGGGAACGGACATTCAGTACTTC.

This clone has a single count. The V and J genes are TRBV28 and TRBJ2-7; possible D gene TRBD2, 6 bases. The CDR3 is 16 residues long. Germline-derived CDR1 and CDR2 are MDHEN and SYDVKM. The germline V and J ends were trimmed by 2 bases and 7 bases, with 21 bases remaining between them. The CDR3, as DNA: TGTGCCAGCAGTTTAATCTTAGCGGTTAGCTCTGGGGAGCAGTACTTC. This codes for CASSLILAVSSGEQYF.

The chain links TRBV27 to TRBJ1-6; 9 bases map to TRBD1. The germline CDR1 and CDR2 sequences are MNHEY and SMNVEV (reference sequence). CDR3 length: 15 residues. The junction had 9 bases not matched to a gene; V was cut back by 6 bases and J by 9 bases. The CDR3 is CASSPTGTGSSPLHF. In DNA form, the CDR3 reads TGTGCCAGCAGCCCCACCGGGACAGGGTCTTCACCCCTCCACTTT.

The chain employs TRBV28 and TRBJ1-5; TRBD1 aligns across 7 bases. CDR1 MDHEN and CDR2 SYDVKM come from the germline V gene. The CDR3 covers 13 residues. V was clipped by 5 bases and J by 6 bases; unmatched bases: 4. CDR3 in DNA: TGTGCCAGCAGTCCTCCAGGGGGTCAGCCCCAGCATTTT. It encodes CASSPPGGQPQHF.

The CDR3 sequence: CRSSGGTEAFF. CDR3 nucleotide sequence: TGCAGGAGCAGCGGGGGCACTGAAGCTTTCTTT. The chain carries TRBV20-1 and TRBJ1-1; a possible D gene is TRBD1 (5 bases). CDR1 and CDR2 from the germline V gene are DFQATT and SNEGSKA (reference sequence). The CDR3 contains 11 residues.

The CDR3 reads CASSLGRFYEQYF. The CDR3 region has the DNA TGTGCCAGCAGCTTGGGGCGGTTCTACGAGCAGTACTTC. The rearrangement uses TRBV7-2 and TRBJ2-7; D is possibly TRBD1 (5 bases). Between the trimmed V and J ends, which lost 3 bases and 3 bases, there was a span of 9 bases. CDR1 and CDR2 from the germline V gene are SGHTA and FQGNSA. This CDR3 region has 13 residues.

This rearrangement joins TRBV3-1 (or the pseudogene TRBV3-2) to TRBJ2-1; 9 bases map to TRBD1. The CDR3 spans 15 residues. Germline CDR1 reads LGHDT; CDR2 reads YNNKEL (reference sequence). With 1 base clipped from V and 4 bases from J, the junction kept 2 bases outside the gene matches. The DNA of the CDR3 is TGTGCCAGCAGCCAAGGGACAGGGGTTTACAATGAGCAGTTCTTC. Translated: CASSQGTGVYNEQFF.

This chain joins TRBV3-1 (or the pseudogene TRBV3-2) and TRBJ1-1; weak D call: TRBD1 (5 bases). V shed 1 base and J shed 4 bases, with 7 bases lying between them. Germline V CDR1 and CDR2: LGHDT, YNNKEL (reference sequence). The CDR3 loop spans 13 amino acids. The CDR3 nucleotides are TGTGCCAGCAGCCAAGGGCAGGGCACTGAAGCTTTCTTT. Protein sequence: CASSQGQGTEAFF.

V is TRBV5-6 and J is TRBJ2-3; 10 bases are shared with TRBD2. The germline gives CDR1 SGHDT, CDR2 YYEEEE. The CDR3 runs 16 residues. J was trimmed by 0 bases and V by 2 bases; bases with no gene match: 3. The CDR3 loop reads CASSLRLAGSTDTQYF. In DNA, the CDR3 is TGTGCCAGCAGCTTACGACTAGCGGGCAGCACAGATACGCAGTATTTT.

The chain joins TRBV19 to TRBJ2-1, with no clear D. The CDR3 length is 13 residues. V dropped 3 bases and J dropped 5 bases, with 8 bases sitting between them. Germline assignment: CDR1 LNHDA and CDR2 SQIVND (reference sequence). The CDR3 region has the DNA TGTGCCAGTAGTATCAACGGAGACAATGAGCAGTTCTTC. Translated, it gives CASSINGDNEQFF.

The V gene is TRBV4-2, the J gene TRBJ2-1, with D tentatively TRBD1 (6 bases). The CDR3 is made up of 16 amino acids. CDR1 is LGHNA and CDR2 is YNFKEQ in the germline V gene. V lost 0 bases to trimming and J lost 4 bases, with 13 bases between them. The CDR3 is CASSQDELGQYNEQFF. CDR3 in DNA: TGTGCCAGCAGCCAAGACGAACTTGGACAGTACAATGAGCAGTTCTTC.

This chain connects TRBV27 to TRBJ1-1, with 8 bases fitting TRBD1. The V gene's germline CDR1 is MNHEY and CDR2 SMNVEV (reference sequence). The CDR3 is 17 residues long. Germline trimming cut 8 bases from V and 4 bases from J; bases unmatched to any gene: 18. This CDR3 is CASQPRDRSSFGTEAFF. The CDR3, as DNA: TGTGCCAGCCAGCCGCGGGACAGGTCGAGTTTCGGCACTGAAGCTTTCTTT.

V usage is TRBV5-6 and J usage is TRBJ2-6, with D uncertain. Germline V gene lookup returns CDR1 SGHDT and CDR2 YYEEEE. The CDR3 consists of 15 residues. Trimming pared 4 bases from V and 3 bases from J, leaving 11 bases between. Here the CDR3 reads CASSLAPVGANVLTF. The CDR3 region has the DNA TGTGCCAGCAGCCTGGCTCCCGTTGGGGCCAACGTCCTGACTTTC.

The CDR3 region has the DNA TGCGCCAGCAGCACCTCCGGGACAGCCACGACTAGCGGGGATAGCACAGATACGCAGTATTTT. This encodes CASSTSGTATTSGDSTDTQYF. The chain uses TRBV5-1 and TRBJ2-3; the match to TRBD2 covers 11 bases. This CDR3 region has 21 residues. V was clipped by 4 bases and J by 0 bases; unmatched bases: 19. Germline V gives CDR1 SGHRS, CDR2 YFSETQ.

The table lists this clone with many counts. The CDR3 nucleotides read TGCGCCAGCAGCTTCACTAGTGGGGCTGAAGCTTTCTTT. Translation: CASSFTSGAEAFF. This chain uses TRBV5-1 with TRBJ1-1; D is ambiguous. The CDR3 contains 13 residues. With 2 bases removed from V and 6 bases from J, the gap between germline ends came to 11 bases. The germline V gene has CDR1 SGHRS and CDR2 YFSETQ.

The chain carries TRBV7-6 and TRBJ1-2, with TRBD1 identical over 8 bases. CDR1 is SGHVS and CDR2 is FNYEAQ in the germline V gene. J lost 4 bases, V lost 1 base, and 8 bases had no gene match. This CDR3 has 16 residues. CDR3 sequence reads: CASSLGIQGAGYGYTF. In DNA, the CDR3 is TGTGCCAGCAGCTTAGGAATCCAGGGGGCCGGCTATGGCTACACCTTC. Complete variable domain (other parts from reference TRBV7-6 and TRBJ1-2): GAGVSQSPRYKVTKRGQDVALRCDPISGHVSLYWYRQALGQGPEFLTYFNYEAQQDKSGLPNDRFSAERPEGSISTLTIQRTEQRDSAMYRCASSLGIQGAGYGYTFGSGTRLTVV.